The clone carrying this TCR beta chain was observed many times. As yet, its antigen is unknown. A single record per CDR3 protein comes from TCRdb applying MiXCR to the reads. The table includes fewer than 550,000 distinct CDR3 sequences, 26% detected once. V was shortened by 6 bases and J by 5 bases, with 23 bases between the two germline ends. This CDR3 comprises 17 residues. The V gene's germline CDR1 is SGHVS and CDR2 FQNEAQ. The data were obtained in a study of T cell repertoires in cytomegalovirus infection. Study summary: TCR beta signatures that were public indicated CMV infection and matching HLA type.

The study's findings and limits: Ex vivo, HLA-C-restricted CMV-specific TCR beta clonotypes prevailed over the rest of the response.

The sequence was collected from a human donor in good health (CMV status not recorded). Some clones in this sample may be carry-over from other donors' samples. The rearrangement joins TRBV7-8 to TRBJ2-1; the D gene is possibly TRBD1 (6 bases). The sequencing sample was made of PBMCs. The CDR3 reads CASRPHPGTFENNEQFF. Here the CDR3 DNA reads TGTGCCAGCAGACCGCACCCCGGGACATTTGAGAACAATGAGCAGTTCTTC.